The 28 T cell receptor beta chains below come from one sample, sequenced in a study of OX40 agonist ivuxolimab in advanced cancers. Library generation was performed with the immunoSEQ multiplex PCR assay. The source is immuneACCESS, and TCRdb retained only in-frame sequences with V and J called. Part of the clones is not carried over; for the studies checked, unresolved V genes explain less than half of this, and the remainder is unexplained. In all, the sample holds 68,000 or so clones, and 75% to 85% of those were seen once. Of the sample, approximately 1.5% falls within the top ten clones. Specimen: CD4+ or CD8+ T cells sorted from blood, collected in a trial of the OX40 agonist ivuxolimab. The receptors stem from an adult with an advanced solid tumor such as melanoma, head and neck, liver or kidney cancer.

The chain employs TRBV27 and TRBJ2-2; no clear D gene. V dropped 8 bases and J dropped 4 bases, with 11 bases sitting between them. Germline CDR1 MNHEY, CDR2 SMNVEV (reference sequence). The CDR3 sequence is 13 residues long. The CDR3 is CASLGWITGELFF. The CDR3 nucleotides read TGTGCCAGCCTCGGCTGGATCACCGGGGAGCTGTTTTTT.

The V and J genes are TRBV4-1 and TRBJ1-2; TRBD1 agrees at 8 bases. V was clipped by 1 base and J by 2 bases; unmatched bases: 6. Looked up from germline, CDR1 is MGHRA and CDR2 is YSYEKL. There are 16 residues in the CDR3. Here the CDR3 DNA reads TGCGCCAGCAGCCAAGGGCGGGACAGGAGAAACTATGGCTACACCTTC. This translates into CASSQGRDRRNYGYTF.

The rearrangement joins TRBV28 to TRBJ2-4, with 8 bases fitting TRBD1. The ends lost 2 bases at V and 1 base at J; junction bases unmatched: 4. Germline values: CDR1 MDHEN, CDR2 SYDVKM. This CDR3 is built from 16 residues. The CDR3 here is CASSLQGAPAKNIQYF. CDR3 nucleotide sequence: TGTGCCAGCAGTTTACAGGGGGCACCGGCCAAAAACATTCAGTACTTC.

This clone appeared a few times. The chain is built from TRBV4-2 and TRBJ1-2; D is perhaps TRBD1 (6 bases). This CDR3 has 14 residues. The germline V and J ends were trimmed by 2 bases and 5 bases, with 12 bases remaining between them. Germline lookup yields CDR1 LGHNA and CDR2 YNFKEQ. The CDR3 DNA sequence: TGTGCCAGCAGCCAACCTGACAGGCCGTATGGCTACACCTTC. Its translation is CASSQPDRPYGYTF.

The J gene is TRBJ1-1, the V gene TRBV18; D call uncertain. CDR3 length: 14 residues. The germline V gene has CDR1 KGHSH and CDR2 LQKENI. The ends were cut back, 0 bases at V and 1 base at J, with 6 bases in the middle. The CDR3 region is CASSPPSPNTEAFF. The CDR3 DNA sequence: TGTGCCAGCTCACCACCCTCCCCGAACACTGAAGCTTTCTTT.

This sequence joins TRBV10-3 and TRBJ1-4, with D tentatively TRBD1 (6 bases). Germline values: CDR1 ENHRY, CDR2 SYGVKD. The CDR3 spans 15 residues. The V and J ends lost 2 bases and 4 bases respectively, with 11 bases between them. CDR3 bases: TGTGCCATCAGTGAGCACAGGGCAAGTAATGAAAAACTGTTTTTT. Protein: CAISEHRASNEKLFF.

In DNA, the CDR3 is TGTGCCAGCAGCTTGGTTGTTCGGCAGGTGGGCCGCGGCTACACCTTC. This sequence encodes CASSLVVRQVGRGYTF. The genes are TRBV4-2 and TRBJ1-2; D is unclear. Per the germline V gene, CDR1 is LGHNA and CDR2 is YNFKEQ. The length of the CDR3 is 16 residues. Trimming cost V 5 bases and J 8 bases, with 24 bases left between them.

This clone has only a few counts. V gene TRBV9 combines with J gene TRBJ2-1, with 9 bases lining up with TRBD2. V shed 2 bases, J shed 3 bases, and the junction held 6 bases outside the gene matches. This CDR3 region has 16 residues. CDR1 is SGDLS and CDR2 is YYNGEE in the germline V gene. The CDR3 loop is CASSVSGGNGYNEQFF. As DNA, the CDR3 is TGTGCCAGCAGCGTTAGCGGGGGTAATGGCTACAATGAGCAGTTCTTC.

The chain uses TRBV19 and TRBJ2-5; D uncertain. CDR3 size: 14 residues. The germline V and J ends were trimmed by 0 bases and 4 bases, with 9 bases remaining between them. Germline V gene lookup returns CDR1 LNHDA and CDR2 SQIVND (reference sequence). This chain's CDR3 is CASSIDPGTETQYF. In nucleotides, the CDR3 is TGTGCCAGTAGTATAGATCCAGGAACAGAGACCCAGTACTTC.

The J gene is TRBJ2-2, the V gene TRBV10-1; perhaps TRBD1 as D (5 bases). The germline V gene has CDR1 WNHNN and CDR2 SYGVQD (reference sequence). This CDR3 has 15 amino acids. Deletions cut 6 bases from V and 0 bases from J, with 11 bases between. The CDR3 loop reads CASRPTATNTGELFF. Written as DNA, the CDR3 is TGCGCCAGCAGACCGACAGCTACGAACACCGGGGAGCTGTTTTTT.

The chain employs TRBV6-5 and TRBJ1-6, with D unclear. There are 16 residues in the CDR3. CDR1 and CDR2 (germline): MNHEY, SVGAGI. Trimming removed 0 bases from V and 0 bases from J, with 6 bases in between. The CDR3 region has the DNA TGTGCCAGCAGTTACTCATCCAGCTCCTATAATTCACCCCTCCACTTT. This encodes CASSYSSSSYNSPLHF.

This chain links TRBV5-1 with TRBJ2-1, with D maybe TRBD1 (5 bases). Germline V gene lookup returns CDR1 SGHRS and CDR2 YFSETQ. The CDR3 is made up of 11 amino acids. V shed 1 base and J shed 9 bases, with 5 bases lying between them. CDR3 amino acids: CASSLTGEQFF. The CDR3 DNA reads TGCGCCAGCAGCTTGACAGGTGAGCAGTTCTTC. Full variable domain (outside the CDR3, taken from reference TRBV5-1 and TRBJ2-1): KAGVTQTPRYLIKTRGQQVTLSCSPISGHRSVSWYQQTPGQGLQFLFEYFSETQRNKGNFPGRFSGRQFSNSRSEMNVSTLELGDSALYLCASSLTGEQFFGPGTRLTVL.

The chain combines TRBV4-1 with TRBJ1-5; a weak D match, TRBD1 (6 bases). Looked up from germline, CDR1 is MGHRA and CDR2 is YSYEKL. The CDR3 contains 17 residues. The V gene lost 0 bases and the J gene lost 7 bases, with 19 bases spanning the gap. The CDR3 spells CASSQDPPGGASQPQHF. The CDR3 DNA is TGCGCCAGCAGCCAAGACCCGCCCGGGGGGGCGTCCCAGCCCCAGCATTTT.

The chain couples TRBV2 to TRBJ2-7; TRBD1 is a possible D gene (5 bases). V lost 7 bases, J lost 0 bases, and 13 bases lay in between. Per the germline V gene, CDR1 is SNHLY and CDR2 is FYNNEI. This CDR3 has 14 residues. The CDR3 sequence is CASIRTRNSYEQYF. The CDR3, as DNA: TGTGCCAGCATTAGGACAAGGAACTCCTACGAGCAGTACTTC.

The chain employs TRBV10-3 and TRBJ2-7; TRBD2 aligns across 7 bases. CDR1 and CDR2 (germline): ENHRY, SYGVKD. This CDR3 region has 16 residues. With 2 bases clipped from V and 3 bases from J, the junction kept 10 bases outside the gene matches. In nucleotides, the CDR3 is TGTGCCATCAGTGAGGCGGCGGGGGAGGGATTCTACGAGCAGTACTTC. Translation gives CAISEAAGEGFYEQYF.

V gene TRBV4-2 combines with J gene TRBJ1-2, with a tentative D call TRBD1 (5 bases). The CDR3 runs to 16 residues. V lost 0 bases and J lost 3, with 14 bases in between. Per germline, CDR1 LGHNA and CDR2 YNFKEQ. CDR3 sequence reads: CASSQDFGQGDYGYTF. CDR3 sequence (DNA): TGTGCCAGCAGCCAAGATTTTGGGCAGGGAGACTATGGCTACACCTTC.

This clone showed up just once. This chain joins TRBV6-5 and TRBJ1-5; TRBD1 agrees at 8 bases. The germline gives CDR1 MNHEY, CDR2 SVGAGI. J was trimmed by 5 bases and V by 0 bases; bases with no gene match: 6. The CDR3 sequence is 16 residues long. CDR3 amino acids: CASSYSWTGKDQPQHF. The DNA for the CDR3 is TGTGCCAGCAGTTACTCGTGGACAGGGAAGGATCAGCCCCAGCATTTT.

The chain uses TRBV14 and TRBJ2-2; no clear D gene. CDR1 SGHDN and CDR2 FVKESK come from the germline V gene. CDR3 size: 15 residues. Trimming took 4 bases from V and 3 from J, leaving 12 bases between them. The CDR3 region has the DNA TGTGCCAGCAGCCCAGTCTCAACCTACACCGGGGAGCTGTTTTTT. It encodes CASSPVSTYTGELFF.

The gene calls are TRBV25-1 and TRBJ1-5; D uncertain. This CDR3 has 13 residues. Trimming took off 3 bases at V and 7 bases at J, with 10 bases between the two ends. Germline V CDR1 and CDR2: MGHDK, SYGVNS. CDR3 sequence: CASSDSWGQPQHF. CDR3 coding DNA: TGTGCCAGCAGTGACTCTTGGGGACAGCCCCAGCATTTT.

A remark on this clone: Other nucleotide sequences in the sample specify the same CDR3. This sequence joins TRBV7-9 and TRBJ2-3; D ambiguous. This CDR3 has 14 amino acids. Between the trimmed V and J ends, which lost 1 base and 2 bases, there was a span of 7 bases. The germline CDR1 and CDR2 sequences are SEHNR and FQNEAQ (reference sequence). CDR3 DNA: TGTGCCAGCAGCTTAGGTGGAATCACAGATACGCAGTATTTT. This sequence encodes CASSLGGITDTQYF. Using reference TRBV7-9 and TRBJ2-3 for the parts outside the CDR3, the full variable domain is DTGVSQNPRHKITKRGQNVTFRCDPISEHNRLYWYRQTLGQGPEFLTYFQNEAQLEKSRLLSDRFSAERPKGSFSTLEIQRTEQGDSAMYLCASSLGGITDTQYFGPGTRLTVL.

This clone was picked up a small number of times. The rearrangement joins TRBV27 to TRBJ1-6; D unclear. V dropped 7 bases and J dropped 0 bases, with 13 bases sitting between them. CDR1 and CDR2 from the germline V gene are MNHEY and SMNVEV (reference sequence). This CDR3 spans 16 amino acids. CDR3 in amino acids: CASTQNRDSYNSPLHF. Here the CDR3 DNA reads TGTGCCAGCACTCAGAACCGGGACTCCTATAATTCACCCCTCCACTTT.

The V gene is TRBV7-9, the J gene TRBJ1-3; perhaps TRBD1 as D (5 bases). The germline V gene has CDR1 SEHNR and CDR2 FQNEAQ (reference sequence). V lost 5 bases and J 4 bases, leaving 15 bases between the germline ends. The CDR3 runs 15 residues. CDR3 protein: CASSPFRDPGNTIYF. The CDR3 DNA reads TGTGCCAGCAGCCCATTCAGGGATCCAGGAAACACCATATATTTT.

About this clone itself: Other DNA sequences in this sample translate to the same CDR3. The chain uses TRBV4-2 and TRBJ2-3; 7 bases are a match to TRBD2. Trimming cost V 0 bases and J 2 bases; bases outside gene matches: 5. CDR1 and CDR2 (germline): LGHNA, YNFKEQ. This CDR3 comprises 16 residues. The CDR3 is CASSQEGTSVTDTQYF. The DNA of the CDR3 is TGTGCCAGCAGCCAAGAAGGCACTAGCGTCACAGATACGCAGTATTTT.

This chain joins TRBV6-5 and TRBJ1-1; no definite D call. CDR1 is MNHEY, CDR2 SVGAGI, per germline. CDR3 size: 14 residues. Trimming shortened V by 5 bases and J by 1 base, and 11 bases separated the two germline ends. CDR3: CASSESDGNTEAFF. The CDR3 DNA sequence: TGTGCCAGCAGTGAGTCGGACGGGAACACTGAAGCTTTCTTT.

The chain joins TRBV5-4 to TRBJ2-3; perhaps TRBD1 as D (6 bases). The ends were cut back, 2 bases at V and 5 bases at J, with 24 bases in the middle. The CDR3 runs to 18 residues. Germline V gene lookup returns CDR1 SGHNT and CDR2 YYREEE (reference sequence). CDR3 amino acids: CASSFPRSTGGGRDTQYF. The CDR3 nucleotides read TGTGCCAGCAGCTTCCCAAGGTCTACAGGTGGGGGCAGAGATACGCAGTATTTT.

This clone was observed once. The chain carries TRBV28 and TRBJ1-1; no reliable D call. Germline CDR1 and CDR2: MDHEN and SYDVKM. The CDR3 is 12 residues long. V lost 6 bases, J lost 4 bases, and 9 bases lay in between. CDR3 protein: CASRVGSTEAFF. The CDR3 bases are TGTGCCAGCAGAGTGGGAAGCACTGAAGCTTTCTTT.

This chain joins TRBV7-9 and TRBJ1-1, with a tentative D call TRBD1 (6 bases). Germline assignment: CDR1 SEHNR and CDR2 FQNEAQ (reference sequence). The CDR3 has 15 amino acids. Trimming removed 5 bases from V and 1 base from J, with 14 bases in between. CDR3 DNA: TGTGCCAGCAGCATAAACAGGGTTTCGAACACTGAAGCTTTCTTT. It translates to CASSINRVSNTEAFF.

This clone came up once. The CDR3 reads CASSLDPRQETQYF. The CDR3 DNA is TGTGCCAGCAGCTTAGATCCCCGGCAAGAGACCCAGTACTTC. V and J are TRBV11-2 and TRBJ2-5; D gene ambiguous. CDR1 and CDR2 from the germline V gene are SGHAT and FQNNGV. Trimming removed 0 bases at V and 2 bases at J, with 7 bases between. The CDR3 is made up of 14 amino acids.